The TCR beta chain under discussion was sequenced for a study of patients and donors after allogeneic stem cell transplantation (TCRdb year 2020). Libraries came from RT-PCR. Sequencing was carried out with a NextSeq 550. TCRdb trimmed the raw reads at Q25, called clones with MiXCR and kept productive beta chains. Rows with one shared CDR3 protein collapse into an entry with the most common genes and DNA. A total of over 130,000 distinct CDR3 sequences appear in this sample, approximately 40% of them only once. Around 50% of the sample rests with the top ten. According to the germline V gene, CDR1 reads SGHVS and CDR2 reads FNYEAQ. From the cysteine up to the phenylalanine, the CDR3 has a length of 13 residues. Only CDR3 DNA is held: 39 bases, read in frame from base 1. The V end loses 4 bases and the J end loses 0 bases, and a stretch of 6 bases separates them. Details on this clonotype: The specificity of this receptor is unknown. Nothing much larger sits one base from this clone, and base qualities are not available.

Recombination joined TRBV7-6 with TRBJ1-1; the D gene identity is not certain. This clonotype was obtained from a human donor who was either an allogeneic HSCT recipient or a stem cell or donor lymphocyte infusion donor (not recorded which). It is not recorded whose cells these are; they may come from a transplant donor. Specimen: blood, either unsorted or a sorted T cell fraction (not recorded which). This receptor has the CDR3 CASSSKLNTEAFF. Read as DNA, the sequence is TGTGCCAGCAGCTCCAAACTGAACACTGAAGCTTTCTTT.